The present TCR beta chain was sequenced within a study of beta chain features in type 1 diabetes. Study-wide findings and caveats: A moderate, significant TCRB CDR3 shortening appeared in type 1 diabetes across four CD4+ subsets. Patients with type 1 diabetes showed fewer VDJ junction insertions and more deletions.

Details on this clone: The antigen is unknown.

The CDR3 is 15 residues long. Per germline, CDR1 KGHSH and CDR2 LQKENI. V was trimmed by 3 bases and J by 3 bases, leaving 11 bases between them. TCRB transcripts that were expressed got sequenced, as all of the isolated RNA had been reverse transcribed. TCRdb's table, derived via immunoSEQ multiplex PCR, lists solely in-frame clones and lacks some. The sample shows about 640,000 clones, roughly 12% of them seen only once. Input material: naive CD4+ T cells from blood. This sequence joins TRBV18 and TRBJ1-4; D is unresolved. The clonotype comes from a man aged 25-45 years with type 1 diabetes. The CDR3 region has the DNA TGTGCCAGCTCACCTAACCCAGGCGCTAATGAAAAACTGTTTTTT. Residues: CASSPNPGANEKLFF.